This T cell receptor beta chain originates from a study of blood T cell repertoires in COVID-19. Whole-study context: Samples taken during acute and convalescent COVID-19 were collected in the United States, Italy and Spain. PBMCs, B-cell-depleted T cells, or T cells were the source of the cDNA or gDNA that made up the material.

The authors' processing: The assay estimated nucleated cells by amplifying reference gene primers. TCRdb's table, derived via immunoSEQ multiplex PCR, lists solely in-frame clones and lacks some. That table supplies the V and J calls and clone size; D and trimming were determined from the DNA. Among more than 100,000 clones listed, 80% to 90% were seen once. V lost 1 base to trimming and J lost 3 bases, with 11 bases between them. Germline loops: CDR1 MGHRA, CDR2 YSYEKL. CDR3 length equals 15 residues. The chain combines TRBV4-1 with TRBJ2-3, with D tentatively TRBD1 (6 bases). This TCR was sampled from a man aged 50 or older with active or convalescent COVID-19. Source material: peripheral blood. The CDR3 bases are TGCGCCAGCAGCCAAGGGCAGGGGCGGACAGATACGCAGTATTTT. It translates to CASSQGQGRTDTQYF.